These T cell receptor beta chains were read from a single sample in a study of blood T cell repertoires in COVID-19. Assay used: immunoSEQ multiplex PCR; TCRdb lists only in-frame clones, some missing. The table lists 200,000 to 300,000 clones, approximately 86% of them singletons, with about 2.1% in the top ten. Sequencing was performed on peripheral blood. These receptors all stem from a man younger than 40 with active or convalescent COVID-19. The CDR3 runs from the conserved cysteine through the conserved F or W. A D gene is named only where the DNA matches it firmly. A clone size is listed for some rows: how often the clone was seen (once, few, many), or a class if it is expanded.

NA	NA	14	TRBV6-4	TRBJ2-1	TGTGCCAGCAGTGACTCTGGGCCTAACGATGAGCAGTTCTTC	CASSDSGPNDEQFF
many	TRBD1	14	TRBV27	TRBJ2-1	TGTGCCAGCAGTGACAGGGGAGGAAACAATGAGCAGTTCTTC	CASSDRGGNNEQFF
NA	NA	15	TRBV2	TRBJ1-3	TGTGCCAGCAGGGTAGACACCGACTCTGGAAACACCATATATTTT	CASRVDTDSGNTIYF
NA	NA	13	TRBV3-1/TRBV3-2	TRBJ1-5	TGTGCCAGCAGCCGGGGGGTTCGGCAGCCCCAGCATTTT	CASSRGVRQPQHF
once	NA	15	TRBV5-1	TRBJ2-7	TGCGCCAGCAGCTACGGATCATCAGGCGCCTACGAGCAGTACTTC	CASSYGSSGAYEQYF
NA	TRBD1	15	TRBV3-1/TRBV3-2	TRBJ2-5	TGTGCCAGCAGCCTCATGACAGGGGGTGACGAGACCCAGTACTTC	CASSLMTGGDETQYF
NA	TRBD1	14	TRBV28	TRBJ1-3	TGTGCCAGCAGTCGACAGGGATTAGGAAACACCATATATTTT	CASSRQGLGNTIYF
few	NA	15	TRBV5-6	TRBJ2-1	TGTGCCAGCAGCACCGAAAGGGGCACGTACAATGAGCAGTTCTTC	CASSTERGTYNEQFF
NA	NA	14	TRBV5-1	TRBJ1-2	TGCGCCAGCAGCTTGGGGTGGCAGGGAGGGTCCCACACCTTC	CASSLGWQGGSHTF
NA	TRBD1	16	TRBV3-1/TRBV3-2	TRBJ2-7	TGTGCCAGCAGCCAAGATTGGAGACAGGGGGCCTACGAGCAGTACTTC	CASSQDWRQGAYEQYF
NA	TRBD1	15	TRBV27	TRBJ1-5	TGTGCCAGCAGTTTATCCGGACAGGGCAATCAGCCCCAGCATTTT	CASSLSGQGNQPQHF
once	TRBD1	15	TRBV4-3	TRBJ1-6	TGCGCCAGCAGCCATCAGGACAGGGGGCTTTCACCCCTCCACTTT	CASSHQDRGLSPLHF
NA	NA	16	TRBV5-5	TRBJ2-2	TGTGCCAGCAGCCACACTAGCTTGAGTGGCACCGGGGAGCTGTTTTTT	CASSHTSLSGTGELFF
few	NA	16	TRBV2	TRBJ2-2	TGTGCCAGCAATCGATGGGGGGGCCCCGACACCGGGGAGCTGTTTTTT	CASNRWGGPDTGELFF
few	TRBD1	15	TRBV5-4	TRBJ1-2	TGTGCCAGCAGCGCGGGTGACAGGGGGCTGGCTGGCTACACCTTC	CASSAGDRGLAGYTF
once	TRBD1	15	TRBV4-1	TRBJ1-4	TGCGCCAGCAGCCAGACGACAGGGAACTATGAAAAACTGTTTTTT	CASSQTTGNYEKLFF
NA	NA	15	TRBV5-1	TRBJ2-1	TGCGCCAGCAGCTCCCGGGACATGGGGCTCGATGAGCAGTTCTTC	CASSSRDMGLDEQFF
NA	NA	14	TRBV18	TRBJ2-5	TGTGCCAGCTCGCGGGGTCAACTACAAGAGACCCAGTACTTC	CASSRGQLQETQYF
NA	NA	14	TRBV7-9	TRBJ1-5	TGTGCCAGCAGCTCAAATCGGGGAGAACAGCCCCAGCATTTT	CASSSNRGEQPQHF
NA	NA	15	TRBV18	TRBJ1-6	TGTGCCAGCTCACCAGGCACAGGGACGAGTCTACCCCTCCACTTT	CASSPGTGTSLPLHF
NA	NA	14	TRBV11-2	TRBJ1-1	TGTGCCAGCAGCTTAGCCGGAGGTTTGACTGAAGCTTTCTTT	CASSLAGGLTEAFF
NA	TRBD1	15	TRBV7-8	TRBJ1-1	TGTGCCAGCAGCATATCCGGGACAGGGTTTTCCGAAGCTTTCTTT	CASSISGTGFSEAFF
NA	NA	15	TRBV3-1/TRBV3-2	TRBJ2-1	TGTGCCAGCAGTCAGACACTAGCTTCGAACAATGAGCAGTTCTTC	CASSQTLASNNEQFF
NA	NA	12	TRBV11-2	TRBJ2-5	TGTGCCAGCAGAAACGGCCAAGAGACCCAGTACTTC	CASRNGQETQYF
NA	TRBD1	16	TRBV5-3	TRBJ2-7	TGTGCCAGAAGCCAACCTTCAGGGACAGGGGTCTACGAGCAGTACTTC	CARSQPSGTGVYEQYF
NA	NA	17	TRBV5-1	TRBJ1-1	TGCGCCAGCAGCTTACAGCCGCACTCTGAAGGGAACACTGAAGCTTTCTTT	CASSLQPHSEGNTEAFF
NA	NA	14	TRBV7-6	TRBJ2-3	TGTGCCAGCAGCTTACTTAGCCGGACAGATACGCAGTATTTT	CASSLLSRTDTQYF
NA	TRBD2	16	TRBV2	TRBJ2-1	TGTGCCAGCAGGGCGGGGACTAGCGGGGGGTACAATGAGCAGTTCTTC	CASRAGTSGGYNEQFF
NA	NA	13	TRBV12-3/TRBV12-4	TRBJ1-1	TGTGCCAGCACCTTAAGGGGAAACACTGAAGCTTTCTTT	CASTLRGNTEAFF
NA	NA	14	TRBV2	TRBJ1-1	TGTGCCAGCAGTGGCAGAAGACTCAACACTGAAGCTTTCTTT	CASSGRRLNTEAFF
NA	NA	16	TRBV11-2	TRBJ1-1	TGTGCCAGCAGCTCCAGCCTAGGGGGGGTCAACACTGAAGCTTTCTTT	CASSSSLGGVNTEAFF
NA	NA	18	TRBV4-1	TRBJ2-7	TGCGCCAGCAGCCAAGGTGGGACTTATATCAGCTCAGAGGGGGAGCAGTACTTC	CASSQGGTYISSEGEQYF
NA	NA	13	TRBV2	TRBJ1-1	TGTGCCAGCAGTGAGGGGGGGCTAACTGAAGCTTTCTTT	CASSEGGLTEAFF
once	TRBD1	14	TRBV5-1	TRBJ1-2	TGCGCCAGCAGCCGATCTGGACAGGGAGGTGGCTACACCTTC	CASSRSGQGGGYTF
NA	NA	17	TRBV10-1	TRBJ2-3	TGCGCCAGCAGTGAGGAGCAGGGGAGATCGTGGACAGATACGCAGTATTTT	CASSEEQGRSWTDTQYF
NA	TRBD2	17	TRBV7-3	TRBJ2-1	TGTGCCAGCAGCCCGACCAGCGGGGGGAGAACTAACAATGAGCAGTTCTTC	CASSPTSGGRTNNEQFF
NA	NA	13	TRBV27	TRBJ2-7	TGTGCCAGCAGACCTGGGGGCAACTACGAGCAGTACTTC	CASRPGGNYEQYF
NA	NA	17	TRBV5-1	TRBJ2-3	TGCGCCAGCAGCTTGGCTGGGGGGTACCCCGCGACAGATACGCAGTATTTT	CASSLAGGYPATDTQYF
NA	TRBD1	13	TRBV10-1	TRBJ1-6	TGCGCCACGAAGGGACAGGGGATTTCACCCCTCCACTTT	CATKGQGISPLHF
NA	TRBD2	13	TRBV14	TRBJ2-5	TGTGCCAGCAGCCCTCTAGCGGAAGGGACCCAGTACTTC	CASSPLAEGTQYF
few	TRBD1	15	TRBV15	TRBJ2-7	TGTGCCACCAGCAGAGCGGGACAGGGGGCGTTCGAGCAGTACTTC	CATSRAGQGAFEQYF
once	TRBD1	22	TRBV19	TRBJ1-6	TGTGCCAGTAGTCCGATACCCCTCGGGCCCCTTAAACAGGGGGCGGATAATTCACCCCTCCACTTT	CASSPIPLGPLKQGADNSPLHF